This T cell receptor (beta chain) was captured by sequencing in a study of T-cell reconstitution after alpha-beta-depleted transplantation in children. This clonotype was detected only a few times. CDR3 size: 15 residues. V was trimmed by 5 bases and J by 5 bases, leaving 17 bases between them. Germline-derived CDR1 and CDR2 are SGHTA and FQGNSA. For TCRbeta, the library was prepared with unique molecular identifiers. MiXCR, run by TCRdb on the PCR reads, gives a single entry per CDR3 protein. This sample has under 350,000 distinct CDR3 sequences; 9.9% occur once, and the top ten carry over 9.5%. Sequenced material: PBMCs from the stem cell graft donor, taken from the stem cell graft. V gene TRBV7-2 combines with J gene TRBJ2-3; D is unresolved. This clonotype was sampled from a human donor who donated a stem cell graft to a child with SCID. DNA for the CDR3: TGTGCCAGCAGCCTTCTTGGAGCGTCGATAGATACGCAGTATTTT. Translating it yields CASSLLGASIDTQYF. The variable domain in full, with the rest retrieved from reference TRBV7-2 and TRBJ2-3, is GAGVSQSPSNKVTEKGKDVELRCDPISGHTALYWYRQSLGQGLEFLIYFQGNSAPDKSGLPSDRFSAERTGGSVSTLTIQRTQQEDSAVYLCASSLLGASIDTQYFGPGTRLTVL.